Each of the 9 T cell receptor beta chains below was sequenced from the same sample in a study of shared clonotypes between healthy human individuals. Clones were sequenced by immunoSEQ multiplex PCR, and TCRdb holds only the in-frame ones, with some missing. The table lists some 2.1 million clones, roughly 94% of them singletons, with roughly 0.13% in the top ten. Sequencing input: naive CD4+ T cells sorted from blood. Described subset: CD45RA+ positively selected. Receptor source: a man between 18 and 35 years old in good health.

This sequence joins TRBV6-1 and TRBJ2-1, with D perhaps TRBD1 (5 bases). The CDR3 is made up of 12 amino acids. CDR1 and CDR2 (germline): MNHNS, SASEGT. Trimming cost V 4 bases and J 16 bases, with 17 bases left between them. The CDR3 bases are TGTGCCAGCAGTGGTAGCCCCTTAGGGGAATTCTTC. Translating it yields CASSGSPLGEFF.

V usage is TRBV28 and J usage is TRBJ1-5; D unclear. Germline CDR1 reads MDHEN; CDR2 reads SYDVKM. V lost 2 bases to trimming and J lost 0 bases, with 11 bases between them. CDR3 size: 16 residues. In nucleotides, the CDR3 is TGTGCCAGCAGTTTAGGGTGGCAGCCTAGCAATCAGCCCCAGCATTTT. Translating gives CASSLGWQPSNQPQHF.

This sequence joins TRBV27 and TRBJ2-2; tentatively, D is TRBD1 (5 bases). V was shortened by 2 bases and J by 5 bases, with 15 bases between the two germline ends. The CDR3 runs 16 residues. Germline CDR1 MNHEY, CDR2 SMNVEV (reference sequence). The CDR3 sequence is CASSLVRTTDTGELFF. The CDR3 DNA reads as TGTGCCAGCAGTTTAGTACGGACAACCGATACCGGGGAGCTGTTTTTT.

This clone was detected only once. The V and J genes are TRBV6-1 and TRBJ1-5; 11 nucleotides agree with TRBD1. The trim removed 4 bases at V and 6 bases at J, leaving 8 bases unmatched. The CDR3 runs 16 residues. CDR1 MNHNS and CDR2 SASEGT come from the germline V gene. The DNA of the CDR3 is TGTGCCAGCAGTGCCCGGGACAGGGGGTACGGTCAGCCCCAGCATTTT. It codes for CASSARDRGYGQPQHF.

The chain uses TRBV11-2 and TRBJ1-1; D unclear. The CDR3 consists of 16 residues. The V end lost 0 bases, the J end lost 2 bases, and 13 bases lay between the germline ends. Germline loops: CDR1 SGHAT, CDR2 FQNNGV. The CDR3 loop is CASSLDLWSPNTEAFF. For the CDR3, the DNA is TGTGCCAGCAGCTTAGATCTATGGTCCCCTAACACTGAAGCTTTCTTT.

For the CDR3, the DNA is TGTGCCAGCAGTGAAGAGCCCCCCAGGGGTCCGGTTGGAAACACCATATATTTT. Translated, it gives CASSEEPPRGPVGNTIYF. The chain carries TRBV2 and TRBJ1-3; weak D call: TRBD1 (6 bases). V was shortened by 1 base and J by 3 bases, with 19 bases between the two germline ends. Germline assignment: CDR1 SNHLY and CDR2 FYNNEI. This CDR3 region has 18 residues.

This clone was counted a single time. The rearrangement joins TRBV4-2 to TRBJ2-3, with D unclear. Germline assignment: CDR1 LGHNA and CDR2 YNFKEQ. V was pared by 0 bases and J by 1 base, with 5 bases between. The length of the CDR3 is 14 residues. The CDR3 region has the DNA TGTGCCAGCAGCCAAGACGCCGGCACAGATACGCAGTATTTT. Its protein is CASSQDAGTDTQYF.

The DNA of the CDR3 is TGTGCCAGCAGAGGGGACCCGCGAAACGTCGGGGAAAACTATGGCTACACCTTC. As protein: CASRGDPRNVGENYGYTF. The V call is TRBV27, the J call TRBJ1-2; a possible D gene is TRBD1 (5 bases). Per germline, CDR1 MNHEY and CDR2 SMNVEV (reference sequence). The CDR3 has 18 residues. V was trimmed by 6 bases and J by 2 bases, leaving 25 bases between them.

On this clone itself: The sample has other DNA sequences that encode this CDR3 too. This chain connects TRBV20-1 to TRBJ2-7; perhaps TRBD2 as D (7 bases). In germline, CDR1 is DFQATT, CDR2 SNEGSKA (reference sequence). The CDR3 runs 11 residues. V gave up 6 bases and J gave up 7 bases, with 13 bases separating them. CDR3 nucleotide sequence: TGCAGTGCCCCGCGGGGGCGGGAGCAGTACTTC. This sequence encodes CSAPRGREQYF.